The following is a T cell receptor beta chain sequence with its context. Its antigen remains unknown. Within the sample, other DNA sequences also encode this same CDR3. CDR1 and CDR2 (germline): SEHNR, FQNEAQ (reference sequence). V lost 1 base and J lost 4, with 7 bases in between. The CDR3 runs to 13 residues. Sequencing was performed with immunoSEQ multiplex PCR; in TCRdb, only in-frame clones are kept and a portion is missing. Seen here are under 150,000 clones, about nine tenths observed once, and the top ten hold around 0.61%. These data originate in a study of a mutant IDH1 vaccine in newly diagnosed glioma. Study observations and caveats: It was about 92% of patients that developed vaccine-induced immune responses.

The time point here: week 11, during vaccination. With topical imiquimod, each dose of the vaccine consisted of 300 ug of mutant IDH1 20-mer peptide. The chain combines TRBV7-9 with TRBJ1-1, with D perhaps TRBD1 (6 bases). The TCR originated in a woman in her 50s with glioma. The sequencing here drew on PBMCs, taken from a glioma patient whose treatment included an IDH1 peptide vaccine. The CDR3 DNA reads as TGTGCCAGCAGCTTAGAAGGGGGCACTGAAGCTTTCTTT. Protein sequence: CASSLEGGTEAFF. The whole variable domain, filled in from reference TRBV7-9 and TRBJ1-1, reads DTGVSQNPRHKITKRGQNVTFRCDPISEHNRLYWYRQTLGQGPEFLTYFQNEAQLEKSRLLSDRFSAERPKGSFSTLEIQRTEQGDSAMYLCASSLEGGTEAFFGQGTRLTVV.